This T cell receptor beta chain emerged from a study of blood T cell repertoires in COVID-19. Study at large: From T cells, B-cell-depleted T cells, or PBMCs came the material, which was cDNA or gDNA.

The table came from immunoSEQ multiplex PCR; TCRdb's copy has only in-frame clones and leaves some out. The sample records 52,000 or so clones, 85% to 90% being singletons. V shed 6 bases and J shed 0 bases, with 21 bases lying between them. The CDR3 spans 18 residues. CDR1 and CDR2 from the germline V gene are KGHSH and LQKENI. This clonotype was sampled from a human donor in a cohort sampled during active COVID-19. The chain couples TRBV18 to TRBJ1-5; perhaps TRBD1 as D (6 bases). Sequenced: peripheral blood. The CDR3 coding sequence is TGTGCCAGCTCCTCAACTGAGGGGACACTTAATAGCAATCAGCCCCAGCATTTT. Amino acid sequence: CASSSTEGTLNSNQPQHF.